This TCR beta chain appears in the sequencing data of a study of cytomegalovirus exposure and HLA in healthy donors. Findings and limits, study-wide: Researchers reported in a later analysis that a missense DCLRE1C variant was tied to TCR beta V- and J-gene trimming.

Regarding this clone: Its cognate antigen is unknown.

CDR1 and CDR2 from the germline V gene are GTSNPN and SVGIG (reference sequence). CDR3 length: 10 amino acids. V dropped 5 bases and J dropped 7 bases, with 8 bases sitting between them. It was with 60 Vbeta and 13 Jbeta primers that the PCR ran. Sequencing was performed with immunoSEQ multiplex PCR; in TCRdb, only in-frame clones are kept and a portion is missing. The top ten clones hold 3% to 3.5% of a sample with around 87,000 clones, roughly 80% of them seen once. The source of this sequence is a man aged 35-49 years in good health and CMV-seronegative. The source material was PBMCs. This chain joins TRBV30 and TRBJ2-5; D unclear. The CDR3 sequence is CAWAHGTQYF. Written as DNA, the CDR3 is TGTGCCTGGGCCCACGGGACCCAGTACTTC.